This TCR beta chain is drawn from a study of cytomegalovirus exposure and HLA in healthy donors. Study in general: The early release's HLA-typed donors yielded about 85 million unique TCRs.

A remark on this clone: The antigen is unknown.

In the PCR, 60 Vbeta and 13 Jbeta primers were used. Clones were read by immunoSEQ multiplex PCR, and TCRdb kept only the in-frame ones, dropping some. The data hold 150,000 to 250,000 clones, with around 83% observed a single time. Study observations and caveats: TCR beta V- and J-gene trimming was later associated with a missense DCLRE1C variant. Most TCR sequences were rare, but some public TCRs occurred in many donors. Upon later analysis, HLA-associated TCR beta chains proved more clonally expanded than other, equally common chains.

The CDR3 length is 13 residues. The germline V gene encodes CDR1 MDHEN and CDR2 SYDVKM. Trimming took 7 bases from V and 4 from J; bases not matched to a gene: 5. Sequences were obtained from PBMCs. The J gene is TRBJ2-5, the V gene TRBV28; 8 bases agree with TRBD1. This receptor was taken from a woman between 50 and 59 years old in good health and CMV-seropositive. CDR3 sequence: CASTGQGRETQYF. In nucleotides, the CDR3 is TGTGCCAGCACAGGACAGGGCCGAGAGACCCAGTACTTC.